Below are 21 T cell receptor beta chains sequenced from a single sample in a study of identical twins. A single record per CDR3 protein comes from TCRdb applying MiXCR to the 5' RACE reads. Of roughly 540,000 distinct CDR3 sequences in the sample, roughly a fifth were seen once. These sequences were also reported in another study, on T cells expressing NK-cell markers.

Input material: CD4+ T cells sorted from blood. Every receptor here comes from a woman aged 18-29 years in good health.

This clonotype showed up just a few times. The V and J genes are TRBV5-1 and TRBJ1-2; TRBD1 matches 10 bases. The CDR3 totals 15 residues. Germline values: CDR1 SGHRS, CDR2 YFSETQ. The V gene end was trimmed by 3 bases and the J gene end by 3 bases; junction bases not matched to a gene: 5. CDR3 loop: CASSYLTGGDYGYTF. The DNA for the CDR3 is TGCGCCAGCAGCTACCTGACAGGGGGCGACTATGGCTACACCTTC. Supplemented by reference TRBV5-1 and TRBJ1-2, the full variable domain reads KAGVTQTPRYLIKTRGQQVTLSCSPISGHRSVSWYQQTPGQGLQFLFEYFSETQRNKGNFPGRFSGRQFSNSRSEMNVSTLELGDSALYLCASSYLTGGDYGYTFGSGTRLTVV.

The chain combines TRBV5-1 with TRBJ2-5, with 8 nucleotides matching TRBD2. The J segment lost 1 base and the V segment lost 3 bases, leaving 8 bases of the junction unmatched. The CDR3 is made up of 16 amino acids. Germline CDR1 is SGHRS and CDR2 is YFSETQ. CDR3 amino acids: CASSSISGGPQETQYF. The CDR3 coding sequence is TGCGCCAGCAGCTCTATCAGCGGGGGCCCCCAAGAGACCCAGTACTTC.

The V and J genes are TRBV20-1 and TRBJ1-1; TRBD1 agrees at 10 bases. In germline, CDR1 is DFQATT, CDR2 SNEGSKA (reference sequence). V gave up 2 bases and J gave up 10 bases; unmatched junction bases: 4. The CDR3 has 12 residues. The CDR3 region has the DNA TGCAGTGCTAGACGGGACAGGGGTGCAGCTTTCTTT. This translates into CSARRDRGAAFF.

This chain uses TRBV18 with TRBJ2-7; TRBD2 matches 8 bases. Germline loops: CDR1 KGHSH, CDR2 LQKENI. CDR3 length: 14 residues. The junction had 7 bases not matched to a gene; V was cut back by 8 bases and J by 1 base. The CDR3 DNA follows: TGTGCCAGCACGTATAGCGGGACGTCCTACGAGCAGTACTTC. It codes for CASTYSGTSYEQYF.

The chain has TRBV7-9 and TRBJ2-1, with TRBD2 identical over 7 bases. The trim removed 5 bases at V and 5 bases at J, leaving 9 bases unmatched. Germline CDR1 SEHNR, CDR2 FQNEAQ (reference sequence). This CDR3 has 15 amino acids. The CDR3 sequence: CASSPAGRENNEQFF. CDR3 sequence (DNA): TGTGCCAGCAGCCCTGCGGGGAGGGAGAACAATGAGCAGTTCTTC. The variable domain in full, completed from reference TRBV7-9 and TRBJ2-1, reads DTGVSQNPRHKITKRGQNVTFRCDPISEHNRLYWYRQTLGQGPEFLTYFQNEAQLEKSRLLSDRFSAERPKGSFSTLEIQRTEQGDSAMYLCASSPAGRENNEQFFGPGTRLTVL.

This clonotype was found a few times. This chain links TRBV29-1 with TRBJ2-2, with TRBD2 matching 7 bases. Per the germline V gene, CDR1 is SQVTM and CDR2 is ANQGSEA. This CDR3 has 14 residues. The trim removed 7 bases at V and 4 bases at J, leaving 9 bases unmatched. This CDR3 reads CSGSPSGTTGELFF. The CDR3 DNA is TGCAGCGGTTCACCTAGCGGAACCACCGGGGAGCTGTTTTTT.

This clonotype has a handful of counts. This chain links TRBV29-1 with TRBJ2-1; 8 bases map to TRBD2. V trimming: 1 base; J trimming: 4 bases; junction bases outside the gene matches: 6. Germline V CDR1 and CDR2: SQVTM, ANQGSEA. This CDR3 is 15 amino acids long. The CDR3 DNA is TGCAGCGTTGAAGGGTCTAGCGGGTTTTACAATGAGCAGTTCTTC. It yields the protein CSVEGSSGFYNEQFF.

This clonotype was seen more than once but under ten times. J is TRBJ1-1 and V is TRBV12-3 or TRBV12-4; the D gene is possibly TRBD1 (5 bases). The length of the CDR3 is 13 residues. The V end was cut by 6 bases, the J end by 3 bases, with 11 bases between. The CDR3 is CASSGKGDTEAFF. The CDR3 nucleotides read TGTGCCAGCAGCGGGAAAGGGGACACTGAAGCTTTCTTT.

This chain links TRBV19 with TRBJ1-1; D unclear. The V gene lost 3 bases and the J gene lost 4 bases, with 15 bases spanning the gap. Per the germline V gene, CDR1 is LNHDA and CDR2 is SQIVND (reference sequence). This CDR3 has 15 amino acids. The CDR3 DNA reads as TGTGCCAGTAGTATTCCGGGTCTCCAACTCACTGAAGCTTTCTTT. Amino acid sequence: CASSIPGLQLTEAFF.

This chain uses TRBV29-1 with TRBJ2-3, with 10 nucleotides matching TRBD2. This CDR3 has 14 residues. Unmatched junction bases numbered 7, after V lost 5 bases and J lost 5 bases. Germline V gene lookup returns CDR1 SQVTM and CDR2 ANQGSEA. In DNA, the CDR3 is TGCAGCGTTAAGCGGGAGCGGGGGGGAGATACGCAGTATTTT. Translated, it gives CSVKRERGGDTQYF.

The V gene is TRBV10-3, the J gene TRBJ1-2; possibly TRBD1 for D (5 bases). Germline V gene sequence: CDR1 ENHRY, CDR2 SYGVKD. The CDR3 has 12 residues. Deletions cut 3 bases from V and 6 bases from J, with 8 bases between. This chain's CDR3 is CAISETRDGYTF. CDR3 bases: TGTGCCATCAGTGAAACCAGGGATGGCTACACCTTC.

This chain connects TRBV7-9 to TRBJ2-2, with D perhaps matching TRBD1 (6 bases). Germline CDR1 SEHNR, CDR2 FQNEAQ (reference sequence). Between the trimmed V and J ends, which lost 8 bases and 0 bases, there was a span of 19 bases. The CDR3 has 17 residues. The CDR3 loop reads CASPDAGQTTNTGELFF. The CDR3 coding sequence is TGTGCCAGCCCGGACGCTGGACAGACAACGAACACCGGGGAGCTGTTTTTT.

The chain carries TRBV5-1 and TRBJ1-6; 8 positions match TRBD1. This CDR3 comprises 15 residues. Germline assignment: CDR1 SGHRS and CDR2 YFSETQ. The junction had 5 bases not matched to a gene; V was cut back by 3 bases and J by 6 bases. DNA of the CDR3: TGCGCCAGCAGCTCCGACAGGGGCGCTAATTCACCCCTCCACTTT. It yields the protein CASSSDRGANSPLHF.

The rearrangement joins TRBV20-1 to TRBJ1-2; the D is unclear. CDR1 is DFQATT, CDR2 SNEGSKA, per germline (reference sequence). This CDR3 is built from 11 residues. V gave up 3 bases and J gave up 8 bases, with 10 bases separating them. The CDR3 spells CSASSYPGYTF. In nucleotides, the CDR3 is TGCAGTGCTAGCTCGTATCCGGGCTACACCTTC.

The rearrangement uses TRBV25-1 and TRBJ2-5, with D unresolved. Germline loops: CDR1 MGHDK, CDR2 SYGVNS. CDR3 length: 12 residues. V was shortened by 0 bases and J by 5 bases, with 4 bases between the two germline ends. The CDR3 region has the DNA TGTGCCAGCAGTGAATATACCGAGACCCAGTACTTC. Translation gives CASSEYTETQYF. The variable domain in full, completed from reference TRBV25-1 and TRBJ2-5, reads EADIYQTPRYLVIGTGKKITLECSQTMGHDKMYWYQQDPGMELHLIHYSYGVNSTEKGDLSSESTVSRIRTEHFPLTLESARPSHTSQYLCASSEYTETQYFGPGTRLLVL.

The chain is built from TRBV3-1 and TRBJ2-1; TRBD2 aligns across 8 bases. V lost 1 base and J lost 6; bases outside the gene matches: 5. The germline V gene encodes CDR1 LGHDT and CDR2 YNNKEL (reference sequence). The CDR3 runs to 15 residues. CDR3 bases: TGTGCCAGCAGCCAAGCGGGACTAGAGTTCAATGAGCAGTTCTTC. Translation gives CASSQAGLEFNEQFF.

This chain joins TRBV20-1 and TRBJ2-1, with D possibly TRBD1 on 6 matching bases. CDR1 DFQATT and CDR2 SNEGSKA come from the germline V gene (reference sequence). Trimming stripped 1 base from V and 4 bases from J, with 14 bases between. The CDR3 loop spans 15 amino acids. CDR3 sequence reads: CSARGTRTAYNEQFF. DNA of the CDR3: TGCAGTGCTAGAGGTACCAGGACAGCTTACAATGAGCAGTTCTTC.

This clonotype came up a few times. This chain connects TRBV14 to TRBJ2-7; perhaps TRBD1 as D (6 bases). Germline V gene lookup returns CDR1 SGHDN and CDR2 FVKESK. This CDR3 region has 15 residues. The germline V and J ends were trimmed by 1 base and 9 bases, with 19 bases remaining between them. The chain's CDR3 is CASSQGGTPIRGQYF. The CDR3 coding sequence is TGTGCCAGCAGCCAAGGGGGGACACCAATACGAGGGCAGTACTTC.

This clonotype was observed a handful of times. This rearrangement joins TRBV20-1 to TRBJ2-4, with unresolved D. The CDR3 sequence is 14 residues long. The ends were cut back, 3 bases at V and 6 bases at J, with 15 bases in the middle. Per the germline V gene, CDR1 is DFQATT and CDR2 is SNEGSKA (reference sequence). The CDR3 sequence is CSASHFETRNIQYF. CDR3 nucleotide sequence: TGCAGTGCTAGCCACTTCGAGACTCGAAACATTCAGTACTTC.

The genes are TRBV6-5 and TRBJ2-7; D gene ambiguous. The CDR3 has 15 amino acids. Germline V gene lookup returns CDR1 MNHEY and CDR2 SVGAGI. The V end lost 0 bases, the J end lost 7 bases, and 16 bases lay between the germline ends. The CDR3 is CASSYSGSASWEQYF. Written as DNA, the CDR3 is TGTGCCAGCAGTTACTCAGGTTCGGCCAGTTGGGAGCAGTACTTC.

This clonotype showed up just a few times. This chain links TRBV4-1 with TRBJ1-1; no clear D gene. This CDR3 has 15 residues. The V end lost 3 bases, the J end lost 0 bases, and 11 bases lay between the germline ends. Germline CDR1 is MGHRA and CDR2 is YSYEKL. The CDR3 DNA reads TGCGCCAGCAGCCACCCTCGCGTACTGAACACTGAAGCTTTCTTT. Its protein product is CASSHPRVLNTEAFF.